The sequence of this TCR beta chain was determined in a study of OX40 agonist ivuxolimab in advanced cancers. Study as a whole: A history of anti-PD-1, anti-PD-L1 or anti-CTLA-4 therapy was acceptable, and over 35% had some.

Findings of the study overall: Clonal expansion among partial responders at 0.1-3.0 mg/kg ranked near the lowest.

Remarks on this clone: Antigen: not known.

Clones were read by immunoSEQ multiplex PCR, and TCRdb kept only the in-frame ones, dropping some. The sample records under 75,000 clones, about nine tenths being singletons. This CDR3 is built from 14 residues. The V gene's germline CDR1 is MNHEY and CDR2 SMNVEV (reference sequence). Between the trimmed V and J ends, which lost 2 bases and 7 bases, there was a span of 12 bases. The specimen comprised CD4+ or CD8+ T cells sorted from blood, sampled in a trial of the OX40 agonist ivuxolimab. V usage is TRBV27 and J usage is TRBJ1-5; weak D call: TRBD1 (5 bases). This TCR came from an adult with an advanced solid tumor such as melanoma, head and neck, liver or kidney cancer. Here the CDR3 reads CASSLSGGGQPQHF. CDR3 nucleotides: TGTGCCAGCAGTTTAAGTGGGGGGGGACAGCCCCAGCATTTT.